This TCR beta chain was documented in a study of blood T cell repertoires in COVID-19 (dated by TCRdb to 2018 to 2020). In terms of the full investigation: Samples covering the acute and convalescent phases of COVID-19 were provided by collaborators in the United States, Italy and Spain. The material from the prospective study consisted of cDNA or gDNA derived from T cells, B-cell-depleted T cells, or PBMCs. Subjects who had been exposed to COVID-19, were actively infected with it, or had recovered from it provided the deeply sampled blood TCRbeta repertoires that made up the dataset. A freely available public database, intended as a resource for researchers studying the immune response to SARS-CoV-2, is where the repertoires were released. The samples were drawn from the first 160 participants of the ongoing ImmuneRACE study and from 1,254 subjects provided by 6 global collaborators. The sample metadata nearly always contained a de-identified subject ID, COVID-19 status, age in years and sex. Where available, HLA class I and class II types were taken from metadata supplied by the sample provider and were not determined by assay-based typing.

This clone turned up a few times. Its antigen is currently not known. Base qualities are missing; no much larger clone stands one base away. The study at large found these results: How much clinical and demographic metadata was included differed by source and by participant, and the metadata was provided uncurated.

The collaborating institutions used their own protocols to collect whole blood in K2EDTA tubes. Collaborator samples were shipped for TCRbeta analysis as frozen whole blood, isolated PBMCs, or DNA extracted from either sample type. TCRbeta CDR3 regions were amplified from genomic DNA by means of the immunoSEQ Assay, a bias-controlled multiplex PCR. In the original analysis: The number of nucleated cells in each sample was estimated by amplification of reference gene primers within the assay. Sequence reads were collapsed and filtered to measure the absolute abundance of every unique TCRbeta CDR3 rearrangement. Productive Simpson clonality was computed per sample as the square root of Simpson's diversity index over productive rearrangements. TCRdb limited this immuneACCESS table to in-frame rearrangements with V and J called. A share of clones is missing; checked studies link under half to unresolved V genes, and the rest is unexplained. V, J and clone size were drawn from that table, and D and trimming were deduced from the DNA. The table for this sample lists about 100,000 clones; roughly 85% of them were counted only once. Around 2% of the sample lies in the top ten.

Inclusive of the bounding cysteine and phenylalanine, the CDR3 is 13 residues long. Here the CDR3 DNA is all that survives: 39 bases in frame from base 1. Per the germline V gene (reference sequence), SGHNT is the CDR1 and YYREEE is the CDR2. The V and J ends are trimmed by 0 bases and 0 bases, leaving 3 bases between them. This sequence originates from a woman in her seventies with active or convalescent COVID-19. The V and J genes are TRBV5-4 and TRBJ1-1; the D segment cannot be called with confidence. The sequenced material came from peripheral blood. This receptor has the CDR3 CASSLELNTEAFF. The sequence in DNA is TGTGCCAGCAGCTTGGAGCTGAACACTGAAGCTTTCTTT.